This record looks at one TCR beta chain sequence and its context. What it binds is unknown. Primers: 60 Vbeta forward and 13 Jbeta reverse. Methods used by the authors: In a later analysis, about 11 million of 65 million to 90 million unique beta chains occurred in at least two donors. Using immunoSEQ multiplex PCR, the repertoire was profiled, and TCRdb retains in-frame clones only, with some absent. From that table come the V and J calls and clone size; the DNA was used to work out D and trimming. The sample includes roughly 100,000 clones, approximately 86% seen only once; the top ten take roughly 6%. The data belong to a study of cytomegalovirus exposure and HLA in healthy donors. Study summary: Of the donors genotyped, 300 to 500 in all, 80% to 85% fell in the Caucasian-associated ancestry cluster.

Study results and limitations: In an earlier analysis, in 587 donors, most V segments appeared productive either ~87% or ~30% of the time. When analyzed later, a missense DCLRE1C variant was found to be linked to TCR beta V- and J-gene trimming.

The sequenced material came from PBMCs. This clonotype was obtained from a man between 18 and 29 years old in good health and CMV-seronegative.

The CDR3 here is CASSLDRAQNYEQYF. The CDR3 DNA is TGTGCCAGCAGCTTGGACAGGGCTCAGAACTACGAGCAGTACTTC. The chain links TRBV5-4 to TRBJ2-7; possible D gene TRBD1, 6 bases. V was shortened by 0 bases and J by 3 bases, with 13 bases between the two germline ends. Germline CDR1 and CDR2: SGHNT and YYREEE (reference sequence). The CDR3 spans 15 residues.